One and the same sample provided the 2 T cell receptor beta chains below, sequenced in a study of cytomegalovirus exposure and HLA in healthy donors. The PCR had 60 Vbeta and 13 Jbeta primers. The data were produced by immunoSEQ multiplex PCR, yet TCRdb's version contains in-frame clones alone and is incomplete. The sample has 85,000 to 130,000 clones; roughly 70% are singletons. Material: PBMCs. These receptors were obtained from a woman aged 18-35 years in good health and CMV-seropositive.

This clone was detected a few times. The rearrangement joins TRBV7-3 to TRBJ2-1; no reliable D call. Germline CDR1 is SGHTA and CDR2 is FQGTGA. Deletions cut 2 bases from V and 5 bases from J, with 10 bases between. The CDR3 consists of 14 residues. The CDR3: CASSLPVRDNEQFF. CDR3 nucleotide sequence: TGTGCCAGCAGCTTACCCGTACGGGACAATGAGCAGTTCTTC. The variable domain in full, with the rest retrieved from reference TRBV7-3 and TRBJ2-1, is GAGVSQTPSNKVTEKGKYVELRCDPISGHTALYWYRQSLGQGPEFLIYFQGTGAADDSGLPNDRFFAVRPEGSVSTLKIQRTERGDSAVYLCASSLPVRDNEQFFGPGTRLTVL.

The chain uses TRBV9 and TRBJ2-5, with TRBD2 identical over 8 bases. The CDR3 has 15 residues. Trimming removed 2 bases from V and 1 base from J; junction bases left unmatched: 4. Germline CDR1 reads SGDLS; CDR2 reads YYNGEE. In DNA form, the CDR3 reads TGTGCCAGCAGCGTTCGGGGGGGGGCCCAAGAGACCCAGTACTTC. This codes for CASSVRGGAQETQYF.